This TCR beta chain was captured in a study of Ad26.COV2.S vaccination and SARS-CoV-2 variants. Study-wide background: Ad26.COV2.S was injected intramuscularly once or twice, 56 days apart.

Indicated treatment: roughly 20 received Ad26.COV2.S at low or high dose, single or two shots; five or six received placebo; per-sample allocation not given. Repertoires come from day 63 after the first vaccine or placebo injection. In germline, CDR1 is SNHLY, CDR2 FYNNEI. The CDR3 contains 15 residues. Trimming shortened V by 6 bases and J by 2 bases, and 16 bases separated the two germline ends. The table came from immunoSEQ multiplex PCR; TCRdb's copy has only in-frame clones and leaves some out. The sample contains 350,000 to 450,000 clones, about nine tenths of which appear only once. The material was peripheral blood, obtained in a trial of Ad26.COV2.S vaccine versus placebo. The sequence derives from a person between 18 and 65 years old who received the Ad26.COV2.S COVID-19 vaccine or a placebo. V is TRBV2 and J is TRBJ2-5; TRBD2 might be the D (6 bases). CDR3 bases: TGTGCCAGCAGGGCCAGGAACGGAGGGCAAGAGACCCAGTACTTC. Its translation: CASRARNGGQETQYF.